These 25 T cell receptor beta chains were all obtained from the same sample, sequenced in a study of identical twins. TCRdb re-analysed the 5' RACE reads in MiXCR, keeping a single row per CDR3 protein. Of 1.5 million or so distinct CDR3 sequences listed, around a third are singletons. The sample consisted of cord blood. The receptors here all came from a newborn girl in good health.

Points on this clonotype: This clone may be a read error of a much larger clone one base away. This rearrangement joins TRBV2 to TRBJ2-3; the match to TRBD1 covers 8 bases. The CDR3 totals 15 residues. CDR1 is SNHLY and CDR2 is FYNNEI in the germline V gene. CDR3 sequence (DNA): TGTGCCAGCAGTCCGCAGGGGGCTCGCACAGATGCGCAGTATTTT. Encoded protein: CASSPQGARTDAQYF.

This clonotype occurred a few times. CDR3 protein: CASSSPDQPQHF. Here the CDR3 DNA reads TGTGCCAGCAGCTCCCCAGATCAGCCCCAGCATTTT. The J gene is TRBJ1-5, the V gene TRBV5-5, with D unresolved. The CDR3 sequence is 12 residues long. Germline V lookup: CDR1 SGHKS, CDR2 YYEKEE (reference sequence). V was clipped by 3 bases and J by 5 bases, with 6 bases between them.

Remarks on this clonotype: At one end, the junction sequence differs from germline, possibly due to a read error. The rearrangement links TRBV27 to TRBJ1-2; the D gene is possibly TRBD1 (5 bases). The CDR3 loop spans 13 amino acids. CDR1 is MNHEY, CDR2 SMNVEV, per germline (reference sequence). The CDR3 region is CASSFIPGDGHTF. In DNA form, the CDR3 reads TGTGCCAGCAGTTTCATTCCGGGGGATGGCCACACCTTC.

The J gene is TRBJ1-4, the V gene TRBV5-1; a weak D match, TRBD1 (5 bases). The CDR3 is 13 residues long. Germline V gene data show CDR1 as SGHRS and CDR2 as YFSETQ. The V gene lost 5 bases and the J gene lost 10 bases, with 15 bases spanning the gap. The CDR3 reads CASRGREVGKLFF. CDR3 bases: TGCGCCAGCAGGGGCAGGGAGGTGGGAAAACTGTTTTTT.

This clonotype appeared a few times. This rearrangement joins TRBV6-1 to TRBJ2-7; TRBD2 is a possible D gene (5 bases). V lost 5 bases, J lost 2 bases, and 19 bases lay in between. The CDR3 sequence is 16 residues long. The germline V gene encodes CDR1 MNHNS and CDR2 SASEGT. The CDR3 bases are TGTGCCAGCAGTAGAAGTTTGGCGGGTATTGCCTACGAGCAGTACTTC. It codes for CASSRSLAGIAYEQYF.

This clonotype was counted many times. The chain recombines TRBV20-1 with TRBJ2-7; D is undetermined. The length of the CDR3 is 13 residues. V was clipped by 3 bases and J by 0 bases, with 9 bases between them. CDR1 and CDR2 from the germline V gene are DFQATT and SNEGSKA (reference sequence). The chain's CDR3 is CSASSGPSYEQYF. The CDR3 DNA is TGCAGTGCTAGCAGTGGACCCTCCTACGAGCAGTACTTC.

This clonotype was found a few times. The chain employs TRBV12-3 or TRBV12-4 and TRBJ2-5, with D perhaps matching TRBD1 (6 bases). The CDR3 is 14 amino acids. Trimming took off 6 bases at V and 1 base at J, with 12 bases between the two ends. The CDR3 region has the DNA TGTGCCAGCAGGCGACAGGATCTCCAAGAGACCCAGTACTTC. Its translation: CASRRQDLQETQYF.

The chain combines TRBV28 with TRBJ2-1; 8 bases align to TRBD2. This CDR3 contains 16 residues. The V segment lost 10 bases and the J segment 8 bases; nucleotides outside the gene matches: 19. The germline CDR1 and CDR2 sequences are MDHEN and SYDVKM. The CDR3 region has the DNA TGTGCCAACGGGAACAGCGGGAGAAAGACTAAGGATGAGCAGTTCTTC. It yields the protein CANGNSGRKTKDEQFF.

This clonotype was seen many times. CDR3 residues: CSALGLAGKHSYEQYF. The CDR3 DNA follows: TGCAGCGCCCTGGGACTAGCGGGAAAACACTCCTACGAGCAGTACTTC. The V call is TRBV29-1, the J call TRBJ2-7, with 13 bases lining up with TRBD2. CDR3 length equals 16 residues. Germline loops: CDR1 SQVTM, CDR2 ANQGSEA. The V and J ends lost 7 bases and 0 bases, in that order; junction bases with no gene match: 9.

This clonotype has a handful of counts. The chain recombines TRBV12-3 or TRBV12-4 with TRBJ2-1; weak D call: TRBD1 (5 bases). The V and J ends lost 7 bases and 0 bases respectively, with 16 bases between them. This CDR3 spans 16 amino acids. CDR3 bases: TGTGCCAGCACCTTGGACACCCGTTACTCCTACAATGAGCAGTTCTTC. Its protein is CASTLDTRYSYNEQFF.

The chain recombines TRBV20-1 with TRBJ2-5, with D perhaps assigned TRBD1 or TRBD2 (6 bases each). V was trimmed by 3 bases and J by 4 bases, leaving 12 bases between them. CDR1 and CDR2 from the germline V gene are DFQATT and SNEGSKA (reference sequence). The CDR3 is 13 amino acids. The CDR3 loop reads CSARRGARETQYF. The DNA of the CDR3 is TGCAGTGCTAGGAGGGGGGCGAGAGAGACCCAGTACTTC.

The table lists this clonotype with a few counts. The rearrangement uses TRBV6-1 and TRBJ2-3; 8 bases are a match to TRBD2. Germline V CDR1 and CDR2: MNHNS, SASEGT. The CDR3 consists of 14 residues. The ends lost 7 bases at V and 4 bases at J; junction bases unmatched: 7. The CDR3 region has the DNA TGTGCCAGCATTCGGGGGGGCAGCGCAGATACGCAGTATTTT. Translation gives CASIRGGSADTQYF.

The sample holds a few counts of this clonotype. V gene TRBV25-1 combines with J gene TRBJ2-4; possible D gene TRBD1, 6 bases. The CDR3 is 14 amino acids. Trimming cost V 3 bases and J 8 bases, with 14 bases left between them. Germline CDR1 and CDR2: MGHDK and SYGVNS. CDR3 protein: CASSDLGAGDIQYF. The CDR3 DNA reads TGTGCCAGCAGTGACTTGGGGGCCGGAGACATTCAGTACTTC.

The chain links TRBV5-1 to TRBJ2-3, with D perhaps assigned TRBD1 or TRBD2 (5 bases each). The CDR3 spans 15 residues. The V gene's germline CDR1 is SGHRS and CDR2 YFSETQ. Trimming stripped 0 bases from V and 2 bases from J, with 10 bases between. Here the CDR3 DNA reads TGCGCCAGCAGCTTGGCTGGGGACCCCACAGATACGCAGTATTTT. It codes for CASSLAGDPTDTQYF.

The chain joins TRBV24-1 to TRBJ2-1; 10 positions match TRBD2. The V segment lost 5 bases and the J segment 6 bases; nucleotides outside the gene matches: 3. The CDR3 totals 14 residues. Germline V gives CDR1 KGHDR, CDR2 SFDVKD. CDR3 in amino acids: CATSVAGGANEQFF. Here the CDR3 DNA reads TGTGCCACCAGTGTAGCGGGGGGAGCCAATGAGCAGTTCTTC.

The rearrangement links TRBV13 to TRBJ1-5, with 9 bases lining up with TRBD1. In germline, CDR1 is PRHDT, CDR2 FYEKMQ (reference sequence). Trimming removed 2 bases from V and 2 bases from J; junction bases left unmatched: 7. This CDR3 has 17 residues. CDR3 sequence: CASSLRTGEARNQPQHF. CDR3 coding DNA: TGTGCCAGCAGCTTACGGACAGGGGAGGCCCGCAATCAGCCCCAGCATTTT.

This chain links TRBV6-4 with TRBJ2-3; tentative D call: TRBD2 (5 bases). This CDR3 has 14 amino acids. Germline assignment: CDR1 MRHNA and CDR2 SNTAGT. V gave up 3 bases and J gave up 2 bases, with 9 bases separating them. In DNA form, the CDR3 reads TGTGCCAGCAGTGAAGAGGGATTCACAGATACGCAGTATTTT. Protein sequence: CASSEEGFTDTQYF.

The CDR3 sequence is CASSCRGDRDQPQHF. CDR3 in DNA: TGTGCCAGCAGCTGCCGAGGGGACAGGGATCAGCCCCAGCATTTT. The chain uses TRBV21-1 and TRBJ1-5; TRBD1, the table's D call, lacks a check against the DNA. TRBV21-1 is termed a pseudogene. This CDR3 spans 15 amino acids.

This CDR3 is CSARDPRGAGRSEQFF. DNA for the CDR3: TGCAGTGCTAGAGATCCCCGGGGGGCCGGAAGGAGTGAGCAGTTCTTC. The rearrangement joins TRBV20-1 to TRBJ2-1; D may be TRBD2 (7 bases). Deletions cut 0 bases from V and 9 bases from J, with 21 bases between. This CDR3 comprises 16 residues. From germline, CDR1 is DFQATT and CDR2 SNEGSKA (reference sequence).

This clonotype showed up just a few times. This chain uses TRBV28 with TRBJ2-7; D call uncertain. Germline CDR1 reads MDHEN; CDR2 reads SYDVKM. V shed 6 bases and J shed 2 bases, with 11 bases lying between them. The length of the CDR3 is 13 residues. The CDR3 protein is CASSDWVAYEQYF. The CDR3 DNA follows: TGTGCCAGCAGCGACTGGGTAGCCTACGAGCAGTACTTC. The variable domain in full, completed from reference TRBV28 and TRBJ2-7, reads DVKVTQSSRYLVKRTGEKVFLECVQDMDHENMFWYRQDPGLGLRLIYFSYDVKMKEKGDIPEGYSVSREKKERFSLILESASTNQTSMYLCASSDWVAYEQYFGPGTRLTVT.

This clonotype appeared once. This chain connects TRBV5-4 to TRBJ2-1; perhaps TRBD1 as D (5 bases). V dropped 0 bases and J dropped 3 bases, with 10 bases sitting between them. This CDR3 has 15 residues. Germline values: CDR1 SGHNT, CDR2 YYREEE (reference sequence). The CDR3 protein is CASSLGYRGYNEQFF. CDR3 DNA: TGTGCCAGCAGCTTGGGTTATAGGGGCTACAATGAGCAGTTCTTC.

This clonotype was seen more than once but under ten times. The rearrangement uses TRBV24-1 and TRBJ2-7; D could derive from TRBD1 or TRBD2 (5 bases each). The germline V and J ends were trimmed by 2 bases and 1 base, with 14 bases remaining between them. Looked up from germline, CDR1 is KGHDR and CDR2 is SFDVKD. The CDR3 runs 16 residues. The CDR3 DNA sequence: TGTGCCACCAGTGATTCCCCCGGGACCTCTTCCTACGAGCAGTACTTC. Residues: CATSDSPGTSSYEQYF.

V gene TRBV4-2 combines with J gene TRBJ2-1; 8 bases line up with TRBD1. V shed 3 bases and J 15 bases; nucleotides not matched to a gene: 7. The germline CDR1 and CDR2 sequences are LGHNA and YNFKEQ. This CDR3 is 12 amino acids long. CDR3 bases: TGTGCCAGCAGCCAGACAGGGGCGGGATGGTTCTTC. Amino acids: CASSQTGAGWFF.

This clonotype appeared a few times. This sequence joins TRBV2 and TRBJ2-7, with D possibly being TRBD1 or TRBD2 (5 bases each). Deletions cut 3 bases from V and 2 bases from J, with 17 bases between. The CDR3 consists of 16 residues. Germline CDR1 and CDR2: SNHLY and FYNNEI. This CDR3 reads CASSEAGDGLTYEQYF. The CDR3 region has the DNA TGTGCCAGCAGTGAGGCTGGGGACGGATTAACCTACGAGCAGTACTTC. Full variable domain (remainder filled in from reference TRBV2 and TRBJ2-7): EPEVTQTPSHQVTQMGQEVILRCVPISNHLYFYWYRQILGQKVEFLVSFYNNEISEKSEIFDDQFSVERPDGSNFTLKIRSTKLEDSAMYFCASSEAGDGLTYEQYFGPGTRLTVT.

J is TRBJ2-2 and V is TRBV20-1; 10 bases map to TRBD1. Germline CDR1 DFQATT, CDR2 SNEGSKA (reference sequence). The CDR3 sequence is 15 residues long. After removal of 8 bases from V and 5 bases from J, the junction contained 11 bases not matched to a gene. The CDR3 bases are TGCAGTTCCCCCGGGACAGGGGTTTGGACCGGGGAGCTGTTTTTT. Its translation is CSSPGTGVWTGELFF.